The sequence of this T cell receptor beta chain was determined in a study of CD8 T cells in ankylosing spondylitis. Quantitative 5'-RACE with molecular barcodes was used to make the TCR beta libraries. One entry per CDR3 protein, called by TCRdb with MiXCR from the 5' RACE reads. In the table there are a few hundred thousand distinct CDR3 sequences, around 8% of which are singletons. This clonotype has only a few counts. Its antigen is as yet unknown. Study findings and constraints: In reactive arthritis synovial fluid and blood, some motif variants had been reported before. In ankylosing spondylitis blood, a motif of roughly 8 highly homologous TCR beta variants appeared characteristic. Clones linked with disease were CD8+ and fairly uncommon in the peripheral blood.

This clonotype was sampled from a male donor with ankylosing spondylitis. Sequenced material: blood, either unsorted or a sorted T cell fraction (not recorded which).

The CDR3 here is CSAREGLAGQTQYF. The CDR3, as DNA: TGCAGTGCTAGAGAGGGGCTAGCGGGACAGACCCAGTACTTC. The V gene is TRBV20-1, the J gene TRBJ2-5; 9 nucleotides agree with TRBD2. The V gene's germline CDR1 is DFQATT and CDR2 SNEGSKA (reference sequence). CDR3 length: 14 amino acids. V lost 0 bases to trimming and J lost 6 bases; unmatched junction nucleotides: 5.